This passage covers 15 T cell receptor beta chains from one sample sequenced in a study of blood T cell repertoires in COVID-19. Measured with immunoSEQ multiplex PCR; TCRdb has only the in-frame clones, and not every one. Of over 150,000 clones detected, 70% to 90% appear once; the ten largest clones hold roughly a sixth. The sample comprised peripheral blood. The receptor set was obtained from a man between 50 and 59 years old with COVID-19, enrolled during active disease.

The chain is built from TRBV29-1 and TRBJ1-2; TRBD1 aligns across 8 bases. Trimming at V came to 3 bases and at J to 3 bases, leaving 3 bases not matched to a gene. Germline lookup yields CDR1 SQVTM and CDR2 ANQGSEA. This CDR3 spans 13 amino acids. CDR3 DNA sequence: TGCAGCGTTGACCAACAGGGGGACTATGGCTACACCTTC. It yields the protein CSVDQQGDYGYTF.

The chain carries TRBV27 and TRBJ1-6; D gene unclear. The germline V and J ends were trimmed by 5 bases and 10 bases, with 12 bases remaining between them. The CDR3 has 13 residues. CDR1 is MNHEY, CDR2 SMNVEV, per germline (reference sequence). The CDR3 sequence is CASSLLGGSPLHF. DNA of the CDR3: TGTGCCAGCAGTCTCCTTGGCGGCTCACCCCTCCACTTT.

In its sample, this clone was seen a few times. This chain connects TRBV5-6 to TRBJ1-3, with 9 bases lining up with TRBD1. V shed 4 bases and J 0 bases; nucleotides not matched to a gene: 8. This CDR3 contains 17 residues. Germline V CDR1 and CDR2: SGHDT, YYEEEE. CDR3 bases: TGTGCCAGCAGCCCCGGACAGGGGTGGCTCTCTGGAAACACCATATATTTT. It encodes CASSPGQGWLSGNTIYF.

Notes on this clone: The same CDR3 also results from other DNA sequences found in this sample. The genes are TRBV30 and TRBJ1-5, with D hard to call. Germline CDR1 is GTSNPN and CDR2 is SVGIG (reference sequence). There are 13 residues in the CDR3. V shed 5 bases and J shed 0 bases, with 8 bases lying between them. CDR3 residues: CAWSGDSNQPQHF. CDR3 DNA: TGTGCCTGGTCCGGTGATAGCAATCAGCCCCAGCATTTT.

The chain recombines TRBV6-5 with TRBJ2-3; D is ambiguous. V dropped 6 bases and J dropped 0 bases, with 10 bases sitting between them. CDR1 is MNHEY and CDR2 is SVGAGI in the germline V gene. This CDR3 has 14 amino acids. The CDR3 sequence is CASSPSWSTDTQYF. The CDR3 DNA reads as TGTGCCAGCAGCCCGAGTTGGAGCACAGATACGCAGTATTTT.

A single count supports this clone. The V gene is TRBV27, the J gene TRBJ1-6, with unresolved D. Per the germline V gene, CDR1 is MNHEY and CDR2 is SMNVEV (reference sequence). The CDR3 is 16 residues long. V shed 6 bases and J shed 2 bases, with 14 bases lying between them. CDR3 loop: CASRARGLAYNSPLHF. The CDR3 bases are TGTGCCAGCAGAGCCCGAGGGTTAGCCTATAATTCACCCCTCCACTTT.

V is TRBV28 and J is TRBJ2-7; 12 bases match TRBD2. Trimming at V came to 7 bases and at J to 4 bases, leaving 11 bases not matched to a gene. Germline V gene data show CDR1 as MDHEN and CDR2 as SYDVKM. The CDR3 extends over 16 amino acids. CDR3 sequence: CASKRGGLAGIYEQYF. CDR3 in DNA: TGTGCCAGCAAGAGAGGAGGACTAGCGGGGATATACGAGCAGTACTTC.

The chain couples TRBV19 to TRBJ1-2; D is possibly TRBD1 (5 bases). Germline V gene lookup returns CDR1 LNHDA and CDR2 SQIVND (reference sequence). Trimming took 3 bases from V and 7 from J, leaving 18 bases between them. The CDR3 has 15 amino acids. The CDR3 protein is CASSMSLSGSTGYTF. The DNA for the CDR3 is TGTGCCAGTAGTATGTCCTTGTCAGGGTCCACTGGCTACACCTTC.

This clone was counted only a few times. V and J are TRBV12-5 and TRBJ2-7; 10 bases align to TRBD2. Germline CDR1 and CDR2: LGHNT and FRNRAP. V gave up 2 bases and J gave up 2 bases; unmatched junction bases: 15. The CDR3 covers 19 residues. CDR3 sequence (DNA): TGTGCTAGTGGTTTGCCCCTAAGGGGGGTAGCGGGAGGAACCTACGAGCAGTACTTC. Translating it yields CASGLPLRGVAGGTYEQYF.

The rearrangement uses TRBV5-1 and TRBJ1-2; D possibly corresponds to TRBD1 (5 bases). This CDR3 comprises 12 residues. Trimming left V 7 bases short and J 2 bases short, with 9 bases between. Per germline, CDR1 SGHRS and CDR2 YFSETQ. The CDR3 protein is CASAQANYGYTF. The DNA of the CDR3 is TGCGCCAGCGCACAGGCGAACTATGGCTACACCTTC.

V is TRBV18 and J is TRBJ2-7, with a possible D match to TRBD2 (6 bases). V was shortened by 4 bases and J by 3 bases, with 10 bases between the two germline ends. The CDR3 extends over 13 amino acids. Germline values: CDR1 KGHSH, CDR2 LQKENI. The CDR3: CASSQGLNYEQYF. CDR3 sequence (DNA): TGTGCCAGCTCACAGGGACTGAACTACGAGCAGTACTTC.

The J gene is TRBJ2-5, the V gene TRBV19; 7 bases are shared with TRBD1. Germline V lookup: CDR1 LNHDA, CDR2 SQIVND (reference sequence). There are 13 residues in the CDR3. Trimming removed 6 bases from V and 5 bases from J; junction bases left unmatched: 6. The CDR3, as DNA: TGTGCCAGTAGCCAGACAGGGCCTGAGACCCAGTACTTC. Translation: CASSQTGPETQYF. Full variable domain (remainder filled in from reference TRBV19 and TRBJ2-5): DGGITQSPKYLFRKEGQNVTLSCEQNLNHDAMYWYRQDPGQGLRLIYYSQIVNDFQKGDIAEGYSVSREKKESFPLTVTSAQKNPTAFYLCASSQTGPETQYFGPGTRLLVL.

This clone was seen just once. The V call is TRBV11-2, the J call TRBJ2-7; the D gene is possibly TRBD2 (6 bases). V was pared by 5 bases and J by 2 bases, with 28 bases between. The germline CDR1 and CDR2 sequences are SGHAT and FQNNGV. The length of the CDR3 is 19 residues. CDR3 nucleotide sequence: TGTGCCAGCAGCCCAATAAATAGGGCTTTAACTAGCCGAACCTACGAGCAGTACTTC. Protein sequence: CASSPINRALTSRTYEQYF.

The V and J genes are TRBV4-1 and TRBJ2-7; D possibly corresponds to TRBD1 (6 bases). Germline assignment: CDR1 MGHRA and CDR2 YSYEKL. V lost 1 base to trimming and J lost 0 bases, with 16 bases between them. This CDR3 region has 17 residues. CDR3 loop: CASSQVLGQRNSYEQYF. The CDR3 region has the DNA TGCGCCAGCAGCCAAGTACTGGGACAAAGAAACTCCTACGAGCAGTACTTC.

The chain links TRBV7-9 to TRBJ2-1; possible D gene TRBD2, 7 bases. This CDR3 has 16 amino acids. Trimming removed 5 bases from V and 8 bases from J, with 22 bases in between. Germline CDR1 is SEHNR and CDR2 is FQNEAQ (reference sequence). The CDR3 bases are TGTGCCAGCAGCAACGAGGGGGAGGGGATTATCGATGAGCAGTTCTTC. Its translation: CASSNEGEGIIDEQFF.